These 6 T cell receptor beta chains were sequenced from one sample in a study of human T cells and chemical hapten exposure (dated by TCRdb to 2020 to 2023). Receptor libraries were prepared by RACE. The run used a NextSeq 500. Through fastp at Q25 and MiXCR, TCRdb rebuilt clones from the public reads, retaining in-frame beta chains. All rows with the same CDR3 protein become a single entry with the most common DNA and genes. Recorded for this sample are 84,000 or so distinct CDR3 sequences; approximately 9% of them occurred a single time. The ten largest clones capture 2.5% to 3% of the sample. In light of the paper, this sample's time point label describes: pre-sensitization, week 0. The sample's treatment or condition label, decoded: therapeutic diphenylcyclopropenone sensitization with weekly scalp DPC. Source: whole blood, taken in connection with sensitization to the hapten diphenylcyclopropenone (DPC). These receptors were taken from a man in his forties with alopecia areata. Some clones in this sample may be carry-over from other donors' samples.

The sample holds many counts of this clonotype. This chain connects TRBV6-2 or TRBV6-3 to TRBJ2-7; D remains unclear. The CDR3 contains 13 residues. Germline assignment: CDR1 MNHEY and CDR2 SVGEGT. Trimming took 9 bases from V and 2 from J, leaving 14 bases between them. CDR3 bases: TGTGCCAGTGAGGAGCCTCATACCTACGAGCAGTACTTC. Encoded protein: CASEEPHTYEQYF.

Only a few counts were recorded for this clonotype. This sequence joins TRBV12-3 or TRBV12-4 and TRBJ1-5; D possibly corresponds to TRBD1 (5 bases). V lost 6 bases and J lost 1, with 7 bases in between. The CDR3 is made up of 13 amino acids. The CDR3 DNA reads as TGTGCCAGCAGGTGGGACAGCAATCAGCCCCAGCATTTT. This encodes CASRWDSNQPQHF.

This chain links TRBV30 with TRBJ2-5; 10 nucleotides align to TRBD1. The junction had 7 bases not matched to a gene; V was cut back by 5 bases and J by 1 base. The CDR3 loop spans 15 amino acids. Germline lookup yields CDR1 GTSNPN and CDR2 SVGIG (reference sequence). CDR3 region: CAWGPGTGVQETQYF. The DNA of the CDR3 is TGTGCCTGGGGACCAGGGACAGGGGTCCAAGAGACCCAGTACTTC.

This clonotype was detected only a few times. The chain joins TRBV7-6 to TRBJ2-5, with D possibly being TRBD2 (5 bases). Looked up from germline, CDR1 is SGHVS and CDR2 is FNYEAQ. Trimming shortened V by 4 bases and J by 5 bases, and 26 bases separated the two germline ends. This CDR3 contains 18 residues. The CDR3: CASSSTSKVRVVGETQYF. CDR3 DNA: TGTGCCAGCAGCTCCACTAGTAAAGTAAGGGTCGTGGGGGAGACCCAGTACTTC.

V and J are TRBV7-2 and TRBJ2-7, with TRBD2 matching 13 bases. In germline, CDR1 is SGHTA, CDR2 FQGNSA. CDR3 size: 18 residues. The ends lost 2 bases at V and 1 base at J; junction bases unmatched: 8. CDR3 bases: TGTGCCAGCAGCTTACTTCGGACTAGCGGGAGTGGGTCCTACGAGCAGTACGTC. Its translation is CASSLLRTSGSGSYEQYV.

The V call is TRBV6-1, the J call TRBJ1-1; D unresolved. The V end was cut by 2 bases, the J end by 0 bases, with 7 bases between. This CDR3 is built from 14 residues. Germline CDR1 MNHNS, CDR2 SASEGT. The CDR3 loop is CASSEFQLNTEAFF. The CDR3 region has the DNA TGTGCCAGCAGTGAATTTCAGCTGAACACTGAAGCTTTCTTT.